This T cell receptor beta chain was documented in a study of human CD8 memory T cell subsets (dated by TCRdb to the early 2020s). Study-level background: The clonal relationships among stem-like (TSTEM), progenitor exhausted-like (TPEX) and effector memory CD8+ T cell subsets were assessed by comparing the TCRbeta repertoires of these subsets. TCRbeta repertoires were obtained from TSTEM, TPEX and effector memory subsets contributed by each of several donors.

What the authors observed across the whole study: Normalized Shannon-Wiener diversity was similarly high in TSTEM and TPEX subsets, while effector memory subsets were less diverse by comparison. Clonotypes were shared with effector memory cells by both stem-like subsets, but only minimal overlap was found between TSTEM and TPEX repertoires, suggesting distinct antigen spectra. Greater repertoire diversity in TSTEM than in TPEX subsets was suggested by Chao1 estimates, potentially reflecting a broader range of specificities. Only TCRbeta chains were sequenced, and repertoire comparisons rested on 6 or 7 donors tested with paired t-tests and Bonferroni correction.

Progenitor exhausted-like memory CD8+ T cells (TPEX) were defined as CCR7+ PD-1+ TIGIT+ early differentiated memory cells with dysfunctional, exhausted-like traits. Density gradient separation was used to isolate peripheral blood mononuclear cells from healthy donor buffy coats. In the study, total CD8+ T cells were enriched by negative magnetic separation with EasySep or MojoSort CD8+ T cell isolation kits. For each subset, total RNA was extracted using an RNeasy Mini Kit from duplicate vials of roughly 150,000 sorted CD8+ T cells. PBMCs were used either fresh or after being cryopreserved in fetal bovine serum containing 10% DMSO. Fluorescence-activated cell sorting on a FACSAria III was used to sort the CD8+ T cell subsets to purity. Sequencer: NextSeq 550. A Human TCR Profiling Kit was used to prepare UMI-labeled 5' RACE TCRbeta libraries. Every TCRbeta library was prepared in parallel with an identical number of PCR cycles. On the authors' methods: The number of functional CDR3beta clonotypes in each TCRbeta library ranged from about 2,700 to 18,000. MIGEC 1.2.9 was used for UMI extraction and consensus assembly, with a minimum of three reads required per UMI. MiXCR 3.0.3 was used to extract in-frame CDR3beta repertoires. Each sample was downsampled to 42,000 randomly selected UMIs before diversity metrics were computed in VDJtools 1.2.1. For the top 3,000 clones of each sample pair, the repertoire overlap metrics D, R and F2 were calculated in VDJtools. Each CDR3 protein sequence appears as one entry after TCRdb reprocessed the reads, and no DNA is included. The V and J calls follow TCRdb's processing rather than the paper's. In this sample's table one finds thousands of distinct CDR3 sequences. Of the sample, more than 20% falls within the top ten clones.

Sequences WSHSY (CDR1) and SAAADI (CDR2) are obtained from the germline V gene. From its cysteine to its phenylalanine, the CDR3 spans 19 amino acids. No DNA is listed. Concerning this clonotype itself: Its cognate antigen has yet to be identified.

The sample was CD8+ T cells from PBMCs. The chain employs TRBV10-2 and TRBJ1-1; the TCRdb D gene call, TRBD1, has no DNA to confirm it. This receptor was identified in a human donor in good health. CDR3 region: CASSEVLGGSGTGGTEAFF.